The subject of this entry is one T cell receptor (beta chain). The antigen remains unidentified. A multiplex PCR was run with 60 Vbeta primers and 13 Jbeta primers. Assay used: immunoSEQ multiplex PCR; TCRdb lists only in-frame clones, some missing. The data hold 150,000 to 180,000 clones, with 70% to 90% observed a single time. V trimming: 3 bases; J trimming: 0 bases; junction bases outside the gene matches: 7. Germline CDR1 and CDR2: LNHDA and SQIVND (reference sequence). The CDR3 extends over 17 amino acids. The sample is drawn from a study of cytomegalovirus exposure and HLA in healthy donors. Study overall: Falling in the Caucasian-associated ancestry cluster were 81% of under 450 genotyped donors. Regarding the study as a whole: Analyses of presence/absence relied on an assumption of roughly uniform sequencing depth across donors. Accurate HLA-A and HLA-B prediction from TCR beta sequences was reported for most subjects.

Sequenced input: PBMCs. The clonotype was recovered from a woman younger than 30 in good health and CMV-seronegative. The chain couples TRBV19 to TRBJ2-2; 7 bases map to TRBD2. The CDR3 DNA reads TGTGCCAGTAGTATGTATTGGCTAGCGGCGAACACCGGGGAGCTGTTTTTT. Protein product: CASSMYWLAANTGELFF.